These T cell receptor beta chains were read from a single sample in a study of blood T cell repertoires in COVID-19. The method was immunoSEQ multiplex PCR; TCRdb's version includes in-frame clones alone and lacks a portion of them. Altogether hundreds of thousands of clones are present, around 86% being singletons, with the ten largest covering 1.4%. Sequenced: peripheral blood. The receptors stem from a woman aged 25 to 39 with active or convalescent COVID-19. The CDR3 runs from the conserved cysteine through the conserved F or W. A D gene is named only where the DNA matches it firmly. Some rows mark clone size as missing; the rest say once, few, many or name a class of expanded clone.

>TRBV18|NA|TRBD1|TRBJ2-7
CASSQSGQGGYEQYF
TGTGCCAGCTCACAATCGGGACAGGGAGGCTACGAGCAGTACTTC
>TRBV2|NA|TRBD1|TRBJ1-5
CASSVDREGNQPQHF
TGTGCCAGCAGTGTGGACAGGGAAGGCAATCAGCCCCAGCATTTT
>TRBV6-5|NA|NA|TRBJ1-2
CASSSMDISAVYGYTF
TGTGCCAGCAGTTCGATGGACATATCCGCCGTCTATGGCTACACCTTC
>TRBV30|NA|NA|TRBJ2-6
CAWTGAGANVLTF
TGTGCCTGGACCGGGGCTGGGGCCAACGTCCTGACTTTC
>TRBV10-1|NA|NA|TRBJ1-1
CASSGGLYEAFF
TGCGCCAGCAGTGGGGGCCTTTATGAAGCTTTCTTT
>TRBV7-9|NA|NA|TRBJ2-2
CASSLAGGGTGELFF
TGTGCCAGCAGCTTAGCGGGAGGTGGGACCGGGGAGCTGTTTTTT
>TRBV6-5|once|NA|TRBJ1-3
CASSNGNTIYF
TGTGCCAGCAGTAACGGGAACACCATATATTTT
>TRBV2|NA|NA|TRBJ1-1
CASRSDSVNTEAFF
TGTGCCAGCAGATCGGACAGCGTGAACACTGAAGCTTTCTTT
>TRBV10-1|NA|NA|TRBJ2-7
CASSRSSYEQYF
TGCGCCAGCAGTAGGAGCTCCTACGAGCAGTACTTC
>TRBV5-6|NA|TRBD2|TRBJ2-7
CASSWRLAGYPEQYF
TGTGCCAGCAGCTGGAGACTAGCGGGGTACCCCGAGCAGTACTTC
>TRBV19|NA|TRBD1|TRBJ1-4
CATKGQPTEKLFF
TGTGCCACCAAGGGACAGCCAACGGAAAAACTGTTTTTT
>TRBV19|NA|NA|TRBJ1-1
CASNARGENTEAFF
TGTGCCAGCAACGCCCGGGGGGAGAACACTGAAGCTTTCTTT
>TRBV19|NA|NA|TRBJ1-1
CASSTGQRGGEAFF
TGTGCCAGTAGTACCGGACAGAGAGGGGGTGAAGCTTTCTTT
>TRBV2|NA|NA|TRBJ1-4
CASSRGVGTNEKLFF
TGTGCCAGCAGTCGGGGGGTAGGAACGAATGAAAAACTGTTTTTT
>TRBV10-1|NA|NA|TRBJ1-2
CASLRRCEDYTF
TGCGCCAGCCTTAGGCGGTGCGAGGACTACACCTTC
>TRBV18|NA|TRBD1|TRBJ1-5
CASSPGTGGHQPQHF
TGTGCCAGCTCACCCGGGACAGGGGGCCATCAGCCCCAGCATTTT
>TRBV29-1|NA|NA|TRBJ2-3
CSVVGFGGGTDTQYF
TGCAGCGTTGTCGGCTTCGGCGGGGGCACAGATACGCAGTATTTT
>TRBV7-7|NA|NA|TRBJ2-2
CASSLAPQNTGELFF
TGTGCCAGCAGCTTAGCGCCACAGAACACCGGGGAGCTGTTTTTT
>TRBV28|NA|NA|TRBJ2-7
CASKNRDNSYEQYF
TGTGCCAGCAAAAACCGGGACAATTCCTACGAGCAGTACTTC
>TRBV27|many|TRBD1|TRBJ2-7
CASSLSTGAYEQYF
TGTGCCAGCAGTTTATCGACAGGGGCCTACGAGCAGTACTTC
>TRBV7-6|NA|NA|TRBJ1-1
CASSFISPQFSTEAFF
TGTGCCAGCAGCTTTATTTCCCCTCAGTTTTCGACTGAAGCTTTCTTT
>TRBV10-1|NA|NA|TRBJ2-2
CASSDQAGDTGELFF
TGCGCCAGCAGTGACCAGGCAGGGGATACCGGGGAGCTGTTTTTT
>TRBV19|NA|TRBD1|TRBJ1-2
CASSVAAPGTGVYGYTF
TGTGCCAGTAGTGTAGCGGCTCCCGGGACAGGGGTATATGGCTACACCTTC
>TRBV6-6|NA|TRBD1|TRBJ1-1
CASSYSQGGFTEAFF
TGTGCCAGCAGTTATTCACAGGGGGGGTTTACTGAAGCTTTCTTT
>TRBV27|NA|NA|TRBJ1-5
CASSLSQGPQHF
TGTGCCAGCAGTTTATCACAGGGGCCCCAGCATTTT
>TRBV6-5|NA|NA|TRBJ2-7
CASSSATGLEQYF
TGTGCCAGCAGCTCGGCGACAGGTCTCGAGCAGTACTTC
>TRBV10-1|NA|NA|TRBJ1-4
CASSESPRGPGQRDEKLFF
TGCGCCAGCAGTGAGTCTCCCCGAGGTCCGGGTCAACGGGATGAAAAACTGTTTTTT
>TRBV6-6|NA|NA|TRBJ2-7
CASSYSDSYEQYF
TGTGCCAGCAGTTACTCCGACAGTTACGAGCAGTACTTC
>TRBV12-3/TRBV12-4|NA|NA|TRBJ1-1
CASSPRTSPEAFF
TGTGCCAGCAGCCCACGGACATCTCCGGAAGCTTTCTTT
>TRBV14|NA|NA|TRBJ1-2
CASSQNLIRGGYGYTF
TGTGCCAGCAGCCAAAATCTTATCAGGGGCGGCTATGGCTACACCTTC
>TRBV10-3|NA|NA|TRBJ2-3
CANGRGDTQYF
TGTGCCAATGGAAGGGGAGATACGCAGTATTTT
>TRBV20-1|few|NA|TRBJ1-1
CSASRGGEAFF
TGCAGTGCTAGCCGAGGCGGTGAAGCTTTCTTT
>TRBV2|NA|TRBD1|TRBJ1-1
CASRPQGANTEAFF
TGTGCCAGCAGGCCACAGGGGGCGAACACTGAAGCTTTCTTT
>TRBV7-8|NA|NA|TRBJ2-2
CASSTGSDTGELFF
TGTGCCAGCAGTACAGGGTCGGACACCGGGGAGCTGTTTTTT
>TRBV25-1|NA|TRBD1|TRBJ1-6
CASSNPGTGVGSPLHF
TGTGCCAGCAGTAACCCCGGGACAGGGGTGGGTTCACCCCTCCACTTT